A selection of T cell receptor beta chains follows, all from one sample in a study of OX40 agonist ivuxolimab in advanced cancers. Produced via immunoSEQ multiplex PCR; TCRdb's table is partial and in-frame only. The table lists approximately 60,000 clones, about 87% of them singletons. This material consisted of CD4+ or CD8+ T cells sorted from blood, taken in a trial of the OX40 agonist ivuxolimab. The receptors shown here come from an adult with an advanced solid tumor such as melanoma, head and neck, liver or kidney cancer. CDR3s include the opening cysteine and the closing phenylalanine or tryptophan. A D gene is named only where the DNA matches it firmly. Only part of the rows carry a size: once, few, many, or a class if the clone is expanded.

v_call	d_call	clone_size	j_call	cdr3_nt	cdr3_aa
TRBV7-9	TRBD2	medium-sized	TRBJ2-2	TGTGCCAGCAGCTTCGTAGGCGGGGGGTTCGACGGGGAGCTGTTTTTT	CASSFVGGGFDGELFF
TRBV5-6	-	-	TRBJ2-7	TGTGCCAGCAGCCGCAGCCTACCGGGACAAACCCGTGGCGAGCAGTACTTC	CASSRSLPGQTRGEQYF
TRBV7-2	-	-	TRBJ1-1	TGTGCCAGCAGCCCGCAGGCAAGGGTTGAAGCTTTCTTT	CASSPQARVEAFF
TRBV28	TRBD1	-	TRBJ2-1	TGTGCCAGCAGTTCTAACCCTTCGGACAGGTGGGTCAACGAGCAGTTCTTC	CASSSNPSDRWVNEQFF
TRBV28	TRBD1	-	TRBJ1-1	TGTGCCAGCAGTCCAGGGACAGGGAATCGAGCTGAAGCTTTCTTT	CASSPGTGNRAEAFF
TRBV19	-	-	TRBJ2-6	TGTGCCAGTAGTATAACCGGGGCCAACGTCCTGACTTTC	CASSITGANVLTF
TRBV2	-	-	TRBJ1-3	TGTGCCAGCAGTGGCGTGCTCTCTGGAAACACCATATATTTT	CASSGVLSGNTIYF
TRBV6-1	TRBD2	once	TRBJ2-7	TGTGCCACCCGGCAAGATGGGGGGGGTAAGGAGCAGTACTTC	CATRQDGGGKEQYF
TRBV10-3	-	-	TRBJ1-4	TGTGCCATCAGTGAAAGAGAGTGGGGCAGAAATGAAAAACTGTTTTTT	CAISEREWGRNEKLFF
TRBV6-4	-	-	TRBJ1-4	TGTGCCAGCAGTGGCCAAAAAGGAGGGGGGGGAACTAATGAAAAACTGTTTTTT	CASSGQKGGGGTNEKLFF
TRBV4-2	TRBD1	-	TRBJ1-1	TGTGCCAGCAGCCAAGATTTCACAGGGGGCCTCACTGAAGCTTTCTTT	CASSQDFTGGLTEAFF
TRBV5-4	-	-	TRBJ2-7	TGTGCCAGCAGCTTGGCAAAGGGGAATATGTACGAGCAGTACTTC	CASSLAKGNMYEQYF
TRBV28	-	-	TRBJ1-1	TGTGCCAGCAGCCAGACCCACGGGACAAGGCCAGCTTTCTTT	CASSQTHGTRPAFF
TRBV6-6	-	-	TRBJ2-7	TGTGCCAGCAGTTCCCACGACAGGTGGAACGAGCAGTACTTC	CASSSHDRWNEQYF
TRBV20-1	-	medium-sized	TRBJ1-1	TGCAGTGCTAGGGACGGGGAAGCTTTCTTT	CSARDGEAFF
TRBV28	TRBD1	once	TRBJ2-3	TGTGCCAGCAGTTCAACGACAGGGTATCCTTTAGATACGCAGTATTTT	CASSSTTGYPLDTQYF
TRBV28	-	-	TRBJ1-1	TGTGCCAGCAGTACCATTAGGGGTCTCTGGGCTTTCTTT	CASSTIRGLWAFF
TRBV20-1	-	-	TRBJ2-3	TGCAGTGCAACAACTAGGGATACGCAGTATTTT	CSATTRDTQYF
TRBV2	-	-	TRBJ2-5	TGTGCCAGCACCTCCGGGACAGTGGGGGGAGAGACCCAGTACTTC	CASTSGTVGGETQYF
TRBV20-1	-	-	TRBJ2-5	TGCAGTGCTACGGTGGAGACCCAGTACTTC	CSATVETQYF
TRBV7-2	TRBD2	-	TRBJ2-7	TGTGCCAGCAGCTTACTAGCGGGAGATCTATACGAGCAGTACTTC	CASSLLAGDLYEQYF
TRBV18	TRBD1	-	TRBJ2-7	TGTGCCAGCTCACCCGACAGGGGACGCTACGAGCAGTACTTC	CASSPDRGRYEQYF
TRBV4-2	TRBD1	-	TRBJ1-5	TGTGCCAGCAGCCAAAGGGGGCGGGGTGGTGGGCAGCCCCAGCATTTT	CASSQRGRGGGQPQHF
TRBV30	-	-	TRBJ2-5	TGTGCCTGGAGTGTACGGCCTGAGACCCAGTACTTC	CAWSVRPETQYF
TRBV19	-	-	TRBJ1-1	TGTGCCAGTACCTCTACGGGCGACACTGAAGCTTTCTTT	CASTSTGDTEAFF
TRBV6-1	-	-	TRBJ1-5	TGTGCCAGCAGTATTCAGGGTAATAGCAATCAGCCCCAGCATTTT	CASSIQGNSNQPQHF
TRBV11-3	TRBD1	-	TRBJ2-7	TGTGCCAGCAGCTTTGGACAGGGGGACGAGCAGTACTTC	CASSFGQGDEQYF
TRBV5-1	TRBD2	-	TRBJ2-4	TGCGCCAGCAGCGTACTCGGGACTAGCGGGAGTTCGACCAAAAACATTCAGTACTTC	CASSVLGTSGSSTKNIQYF